Listed below are T cell receptor beta chains from one sample, sequenced in a study of T cell clonotyping in hematopoietic cell transplantation. Assay used: immunoSEQ multiplex PCR; TCRdb lists only in-frame clones, some missing. The table lists more than 10,000 clones, about 79% of them singletons, with 5.5% to 7.5% in the top ten. The sample in question was PBMCs, obtained 100 days after allogeneic stem cell transplant. Receptors originate from a female patient between 40 and 55 years old who had an allogeneic stem cell transplant from a related donor, so T cells may come from the graft donor. Some clones in this sample may be carry-over from other donors' samples. The CDR3 runs from the conserved cysteine through the conserved F or W. The D gene is left open where the match is weak. Not every row has a clone size; where given, it reads once, few, many or a size class.

j_call clone_size v_call d_call cdr3_nt cdr3_aa
TRBJ2-5 . TRBV2 . TGTGCCAGCAGTGTTCTTTTGGGGGTGAAGGGGACCCAGTACTTC CASSVLLGVKGTQYF
TRBJ1-5 few TRBV7-9 . TGTGCCAGCAGTGACAGTTATCAGCCCCAGCATTTT CASSDSYQPQHF
TRBJ2-7 . TRBV6-5 . TGTGCCAGCAGTTATCCCGGGGAGGCACACGAGCAGTACTTC CASSYPGEAHEQYF
TRBJ2-7 . TRBV7-2 . TGTGCCAGCAGCTTAGGTGGCTATACCTACGAGCAGTACTTC CASSLGGYTYEQYF
TRBJ1-1 . TRBV27 . TGTGCCAGCAGTTTGGAAAGGAACACTGAAGCTTTCTTT CASSLERNTEAFF
TRBJ1-2 few TRBV10-2 TRBD1 TGCGCCAGCAGCGACAATAAGGGGACAGCTAACTATGGCTACACCTTC CASSDNKGTANYGYTF
TRBJ2-7 . TRBV29-1 . TGCAGCGTTGATCTCGGGAGTGGAAACGAGCAGTACTTC CSVDLGSGNEQYF
TRBJ2-2 . TRBV27 . TGTGCCAGCACCCCCCAGCCGAACACCGGGGAGCTGTTTTTT CASTPQPNTGELFF
TRBJ1-5 . TRBV19 . TGTGCCACCCGGCCGGGGGGCGCATGGGGCAATCAGCCCCAGCATTTT CATRPGGAWGNQPQHF
TRBJ2-1 . TRBV4-2 . TGTGCCAGCAGCCAAGAGTCCCCCCCCAGGAGTGATGAGCAGTTCTTC CASSQESPPRSDEQFF
TRBJ2-3 . TRBV7-8 TRBD2 TGTGCCAGCAGCGGAACCGGGACTAGCGGGGGGAGCCGAGGGGATACGCAGTATTTT CASSGTGTSGGSRGDTQYF
TRBJ1-5 . TRBV30 . TGTGCCTGGAGTGGGACAGATAGCAATCAGCCCCAGCATTTT CAWSGTDSNQPQHF
TRBJ2-7 . TRBV9 TRBD1 TGTGCCAGCAGCTTAGGACAGGGGGGGACCTACGAGCAGTACTTC CASSLGQGGTYEQYF
TRBJ1-6 . TRBV19 . TGTGCCAGTAGTCTCCAGGGGTCAAATTCACCCCTCCACTTT CASSLQGSNSPLHF
TRBJ2-3 once TRBV6-5 . TGTGCCAGCAGTTCCGACAATCCCACAGATACGCAGTATTTT CASSSDNPTDTQYF
TRBJ2-3 . TRBV7-2 TRBD2 TGTGCCAGCAGCTTCCTCGGGGGGGGTCATACGCAGTATTTT CASSFLGGGHTQYF
TRBJ2-2 . TRBV7-9 . TGTGCCAGCAGCCTCCCGGGCAGGGTTGATTGGACCGGGGAGCTGTTTTTT CASSLPGRVDWTGELFF
TRBJ1-2 . TRBV10-3 . TGTGCCATCAGTGAGGCCCGACGGGGGCTGAGCGGCTACACCTTC CAISEARRGLSGYTF
TRBJ1-3 once TRBV4-1 . TGCGCCAGCAGCTTCGCCGCGGGTACCTCCTCTGGAAACACCATATATTTT CASSFAAGTSSGNTIYF
TRBJ2-5 . TRBV2 . TGTGCCAGCACTGGACGGCAGGGGGGAGAGACCCAGTACTTC CASTGRQGGETQYF
TRBJ2-7 . TRBV10-3 TRBD2 TGTGCCATCAGCCGTACTAGCGGGGGGCGGGACGAGCAGTACTTC CAISRTSGGRDEQYF
TRBJ2-2 . TRBV7-3 . TGTGCCAGCAGCTTAATGGGTGCCAGGGAGCTGTTTTTT CASSLMGARELFF
TRBJ2-7 . TRBV20-1 . TGCAGTGCCAAGCGGTCCTACGAGCAGTACTTC CSAKRSYEQYF
TRBJ2-2 . TRBV30 . TGTGCCTGGAGTGCGGTCAGGGGGGAGCTGTTTTTT CAWSAVRGELFF
TRBJ2-2 few TRBV5-6 . TGTGCCAGCAGCTGGAGTTCCGGGGAGCTGTTTTTT CASSWSSGELFF
TRBJ2-2 . TRBV29-1 . TGCAGCGTTTCCCGCCGGGCAGGGAGTACCGGGGAGCTGTTTTTT CSVSRRAGSTGELFF
TRBJ2-5 . TRBV19 . TGTGCCAGTAGTTCCGGGAACCAAGAGACCCAGTACTTC CASSSGNQETQYF
TRBJ1-2 . TRBV30 . TGTGCCTGGGCCAGAGGTATCTTTGGCTACACCTTC CAWARGIFGYTF
TRBJ1-1 . TRBV7-9 . TGTGCCAGCAGCCATCAGGGGACTGAAGCTTTCTTT CASSHQGTEAFF
TRBJ1-1 . TRBV5-1 . TGCGCCAGCAGCCCCAGGGAGGGATACAACACTGAAGCTTTCTTT CASSPREGYNTEAFF
TRBJ1-2 once TRBV28 . TGTGCCAGCAGCTTGGGACTGGGAGTCAGCTACACCTTC CASSLGLGVSYTF
TRBJ2-7 few TRBV2 . TGTGCCAGCAGTGTCTACGAGCAGTACTTC CASSVYEQYF
TRBJ2-7 . TRBV14 . TGTGCCAGCAGCTCGGTCCCCGAGGGGCTCTACGAGCAGTACTTC CASSSVPEGLYEQYF
TRBJ2-7 few TRBV25-1 . TGTGCCAGCAGTGGAGGGGACGAGCAGTACTTC CASSGGDEQYF
TRBJ1-1 . TRBV2 . TGTGCCAGCAAGGGCAGCCTGAACACTGAAGCTTTCTTT CASKGSLNTEAFF
TRBJ2-3 . TRBV6-5 . TGTGCCAGCAGTTACGCGGCAGGGCCAGATACGCAGTATTTT CASSYAAGPDTQYF
TRBJ1-1 . TRBV27 . TGTGCCAGCAGTTCCCAGGGGTGGGCTGAAGCTTTCTTT CASSSQGWAEAFF
TRBJ1-5 few TRBV27 . TGTGCCAGCAGCCCCGGGTCCGGAGCGAGTCAGCCCCAGCATTTT CASSPGSGASQPQHF
TRBJ2-7 . TRBV12-5 . TGTGCTAGTGGTTTGGGTAGCCCCGAGCAGTACTTC CASGLGSPEQYF
TRBJ2-7 . TRBV2 TRBD2 TGTGCCAGCTGTGACGGGGGGAACTACGAGCAGTACTTC CASCDGGNYEQYF
TRBJ2-7 . TRBV25-1 . TGTGCCAGCAGTGAATATAACGGCTACGAGCAGTACTTC CASSEYNGYEQYF
TRBJ1-1 once TRBV30 . TGTGCCTGGAGTGTAAGATCCGGGAACACTGAAGCTTTCTTT CAWSVRSGNTEAFF
TRBJ2-1 . TRBV13 . TGTGCCAGCAAATCCGCGAGCTCCTACAATGAGCAGTTCTTC CASKSASSYNEQFF
TRBJ2-2 few TRBV4-3 TRBD1 TGCGCCAGCAGCCAAGATCTTCCGGGACAGGGGGCCCCCGGGGAGCTGTTTTTT CASSQDLPGQGAPGELFF
TRBJ1-3 . TRBV13 . TGTGCCAGCAGCTTACCTGGAAACACCATATATTTT CASSLPGNTIYF
TRBJ2-7 . TRBV11-3 TRBD2 TGTGCCAGCAGGGCTAGCGGGAGCGACGAGCAGTACTTC CASRASGSDEQYF